This T cell receptor beta chain comes out of a study of graft-versus-host responses after intestinal transplantation. Concerning this clone itself: The antigen is undetermined.

Clones were sequenced by immunoSEQ multiplex PCR, and TCRdb holds only the in-frame ones, with some missing. The sample has around 36,000 clones, about 95% seen once. V was shortened by 5 bases and J by 4 bases, with 18 bases between the two germline ends. CDR1 and CDR2 (germline): SGHTA, FQGNSA. This CDR3 has 16 amino acids. The clonotype comes from a human donor who was the organ donor for an intestinal transplant. The sequencing here drew on unstimulated CD8+ T cells sorted from spleen or lymph node cells, taken before transplant. The gene calls are TRBV7-2 and TRBJ2-1; D may match TRBD1 or TRBD2 (6 bases each). CDR3 residues: CASSPPGLGGYNEQFF. The CDR3 DNA reads as TGTGCCAGCAGCCCACCGGGCTTAGGGGGGTACAATGAGCAGTTCTTC.